A single sample is the source of the 26 T cell receptor beta chains below, sequenced in a study of PD-1 blockade in classical Hodgkin lymphoma. Measured with immunoSEQ multiplex PCR; TCRdb has only the in-frame clones, and not every one. Of tens of thousands of clones listed, around 80% are singletons. Each patient experienced a relapse that followed autologous stem cell transplantation, and brentuximab vedotin exposure varied. The sample was peripheral blood mononuclear cells (PBMCs), taken before the second cycle of nivolumab. The origin of the receptors is a human donor with classical Hodgkin lymphoma.

This chain joins TRBV27 and TRBJ1-2; D might be TRBD1 (5 bases). The CDR3 runs 15 residues. Deletions cut 0 bases from V and 8 bases from J, with 16 bases between. Germline loops: CDR1 MNHEY, CDR2 SMNVEV (reference sequence). In nucleotides, the CDR3 is TGTGCCAGCAGTTTATCGGTCCAGGGCCTTTGGGGCTACACCTTC. This encodes CASSLSVQGLWGYTF.

The V and J genes are TRBV19 and TRBJ1-5; a possible D gene is TRBD1 (5 bases). The germline V and J ends were trimmed by 6 bases and 4 bases, with 19 bases remaining between them. CDR1 is LNHDA and CDR2 is SQIVND in the germline V gene (reference sequence). The CDR3 consists of 16 residues. The CDR3 sequence: CASRITGTTENQPQHF. The CDR3 DNA follows: TGTGCCAGTAGGATTACCGGGACCACGGAAAATCAGCCCCAGCATTTT.

The chain employs TRBV5-6 and TRBJ2-3; 12 bases are shared with TRBD2. Germline-derived CDR1 and CDR2 are SGHDT and YYEEEE. Trimming cost V 3 bases and J 5 bases; bases outside gene matches: 7. The CDR3 totals 16 residues. CDR3 sequence (DNA): TGTGCCAGCAGCTCTCCTAGCGGGGGGGCCGTAGATACGCAGTATTTT. Protein product: CASSSPSGGAVDTQYF.

The gene calls are TRBV7-2 and TRBJ2-3; a possible D gene is TRBD1 (6 bases). Germline CDR1 is SGHTA and CDR2 is FQGNSA. The CDR3 is made up of 14 amino acids. V lost 5 bases and J 3 bases, leaving 12 bases between the germline ends. The CDR3 region has the DNA TGTGCCAGCAGCCAGGGGACGGGTACAGATACGCAGTATTTT. It yields the protein CASSQGTGTDTQYF.

The chain recombines TRBV19 with TRBJ2-7, with D hard to call. This CDR3 contains 13 residues. Trimming pared 5 bases from V and 7 bases from J, leaving 15 bases between. The V gene's germline CDR1 is LNHDA and CDR2 SQIVND (reference sequence). The CDR3 DNA sequence: TGTGCCAGTAGTCGAAGATTGAAGGAGGAGCAGTACTTC. Its translation: CASSRRLKEEQYF.

CDR3 region: CATGRDRRSTEAFF. The CDR3 DNA follows: TGTGCCACGGGGCGGGACAGGAGGAGCACTGAAGCTTTCTTT. V usage is TRBV6-5 and J usage is TRBJ1-1; 8 bases line up with TRBD1. The CDR3 runs 14 residues. The junction had 11 bases not matched to a gene; V was cut back by 10 bases and J by 4 bases. Germline V CDR1 and CDR2: MNHEY, SVGAGI.

For this clone: Additional DNA sequences in this sample encode the identical CDR3. This chain connects TRBV27 to TRBJ2-2; perhaps D is TRBD1 or TRBD2 (6 bases each). Germline V gene lookup returns CDR1 MNHEY and CDR2 SMNVEV (reference sequence). This CDR3 has 12 amino acids. V gave up 8 bases and J gave up 4 bases, with 8 bases separating them. As DNA, the CDR3 is TGTGCCAGCCGGGGGCGCACCGGGGAGCTGTTTTTT. This encodes CASRGRTGELFF.

The rearrangement uses TRBV9 and TRBJ1-1; D may be TRBD1 (5 bases). Germline values: CDR1 SGDLS, CDR2 YYNGEE. There are 14 residues in the CDR3. Deletions cut 4 bases from V and 6 bases from J, with 16 bases between. CDR3: CASSPYLGGSEAFF. The DNA for the CDR3 is TGTGCCAGCAGCCCCTATTTGGGGGGGTCTGAAGCTTTCTTT. The whole variable domain, filled in from reference TRBV9 and TRBJ1-1, reads DSGVTQTPKHLITATGQRVTLRCSPRSGDLSVYWYQQSLDQGLQFLIQYYNGEERAKGNILERFSAQQFPDLHSELNLSSLELGDSALYFCASSPYLGGSEAFFGQGTRLTVV.

The chain joins TRBV9 to TRBJ2-2, with 12 nucleotides matching TRBD1. The CDR3 totals 17 residues. Germline loops: CDR1 SGDLS, CDR2 YYNGEE. V shed 3 bases, J shed 6 bases, and the junction held 9 bases outside the gene matches. CDR3 in amino acids: CASSGSGTGGGAGELFF. The CDR3 bases are TGTGCCAGCAGCGGATCCGGGACAGGGGGCGGTGCCGGGGAGCTGTTTTTT.

In this sample, this clone turned up a few times. The chain joins TRBV6-1 to TRBJ1-5; possible D gene TRBD1, 6 bases. Trimming removed 4 bases from V and 7 bases from J, with 14 bases in between. CDR3 length equals 14 residues. Germline V lookup: CDR1 MNHNS, CDR2 SASEGT. The CDR3 reads CASSVQGSRQPQHF. CDR3 coding DNA: TGTGCCAGCAGTGTACAGGGTTCGAGACAGCCCCAGCATTTT.

This sequence joins TRBV9 and TRBJ1-1; D gene unclear. The length of the CDR3 is 13 residues. Trimming removed 0 bases at V and 4 bases at J, with 7 bases between. Germline CDR1 and CDR2: SGDLS and YYNGEE. The CDR3 nucleotides are TGTGCCAGCAGCGTAGCTGGACCCACTGAAGCTTTCTTT. Translation gives CASSVAGPTEAFF.

This clone appeared once. The rearrangement links TRBV7-8 to TRBJ1-1; 7 nucleotides agree with TRBD1. V lost 1 base to trimming and J lost 11 bases; unmatched junction nucleotides: 10. Germline values: CDR1 SGHVS, CDR2 FQNEAQ. This CDR3 comprises 14 residues. The CDR3 spells CASSLEEGAGDAFF. The CDR3 region has the DNA TGTGCCAGCAGCTTAGAGGAGGGGGCGGGAGATGCTTTCTTT.

The chain recombines TRBV5-1 with TRBJ1-5; D is perhaps TRBD1 (5 bases). This CDR3 has 14 amino acids. Trimming stripped 0 bases from V and 7 bases from J, with 11 bases between. Germline assignment: CDR1 SGHRS and CDR2 YFSETQ. CDR3 residues: CASSLGGIGQPQHF. The CDR3 nucleotides are TGCGCCAGCAGCTTGGGGGGGATAGGGCAGCCCCAGCATTTT.

V gene TRBV15 combines with J gene TRBJ1-2; TRBD1 matches at 7 bases. CDR1 is LNHNV and CDR2 is YYDKDF in the germline V gene (reference sequence). Losses at the gene ends were 6 bases for V and 0 bases for J; bases not matched to a gene: 10. The CDR3 totals 16 residues. The CDR3 nucleotides read TGTGCCACCAGTGTCAGTGGAGGGGGCGCTAACTATGGCTACACCTTC. It is translated as CATSVSGGGANYGYTF.

The chain links TRBV10-1 to TRBJ2-5; TRBD1 matches at 10 bases. From germline, CDR1 is WNHNN and CDR2 SYGVQD (reference sequence). The CDR3 covers 15 residues. Trimming cost V 5 bases and J 6 bases; bases outside gene matches: 9. The CDR3 protein is CASSPGTGDRKTQYF. The DNA of the CDR3 is TGCGCCAGCAGTCCCGGGACAGGGGACCGGAAGACCCAGTACTTC.

The chain couples TRBV14 to TRBJ2-7; D is possibly TRBD1 (5 bases). The V and J ends lost 5 bases and 0 bases respectively, with 29 bases between them. This CDR3 spans 20 amino acids. Germline lookup yields CDR1 SGHDN and CDR2 FVKESK. Here the CDR3 reads CASSASWAGQGSFFSYEQYF. The CDR3 bases are TGTGCCAGCAGCGCCAGTTGGGCCGGCCAGGGTTCTTTCTTCTCCTACGAGCAGTACTTC.

This chain connects TRBV28 to TRBJ1-3; TRBD1 matches 7 bases. This CDR3 spans 16 amino acids. V was pared by 5 bases and J by 1 base, with 8 bases of the junction left unmatched. Germline V gene lookup returns CDR1 MDHEN and CDR2 SYDVKM. The CDR3 reads CASSRSTGRSGNTIYF. As DNA, the CDR3 is TGTGCCAGCAGTCGTTCGACAGGGAGGTCTGGAAACACCATATATTTT.

The chain uses TRBV6-1 and TRBJ1-6, with no clear D. CDR3 length: 13 amino acids. V shed 7 bases and J shed 6 bases, with 10 bases lying between them. The V gene's germline CDR1 is MNHNS and CDR2 SASEGT. The CDR3 DNA sequence: TGTGCCAGCACGGGCAGGCTTAATTCACCCCTCCACTTT. It is translated as CASTGRLNSPLHF.

The CDR3 sequence: CASSPPGYEQYF. CDR3 coding DNA: TGTGCCAGCAGCCCCCCGGGTTACGAGCAGTACTTC. The V and J genes are TRBV11-2 and TRBJ2-7, with D uncertain. The CDR3 consists of 12 residues. The ends were cut back, 5 bases at V and 4 bases at J, with 9 bases in the middle. In germline, CDR1 is SGHAT, CDR2 FQNNGV.

In the case of this clone: In the same sample, other DNA sequences code for this CDR3. The chain joins TRBV6-5 to TRBJ1-2; D is ambiguous. The CDR3 covers 15 residues. Between the trimmed V and J ends, which lost 2 bases and 2 bases, there was a span of 12 bases. Germline loops: CDR1 MNHEY, CDR2 SVGAGI. This CDR3 is CASSYDKSGNYGYTF. CDR3 coding DNA: TGTGCCAGCAGTTACGACAAGTCGGGGAACTATGGCTACACCTTC.

The chain recombines TRBV2 with TRBJ2-3, with 14 nucleotides matching TRBD2. Germline V gene sequence: CDR1 SNHLY, CDR2 FYNNEI. This CDR3 contains 16 residues. V gave up 2 bases and J gave up 6 bases; unmatched junction bases: 4. CDR3: CASSELTSGRGDTQYF. CDR3 in DNA: TGTGCCAGCAGTGAATTGACTAGCGGGAGGGGGGATACGCAGTATTTT.

This clone turned up a few times. The chain employs TRBV7-2 and TRBJ1-2, with no clear D. Germline assignment: CDR1 SGHTA and CDR2 FQGNSA. This CDR3 has 11 amino acids. V lost 5 bases, J lost 5 bases, and 6 bases lay in between. DNA for the CDR3: TGTGCCAGCAGCAGAGATTATGGCTACACCTTC. Protein product: CASSRDYGYTF.

J is TRBJ2-7 and V is TRBV27, with 9 bases identical to TRBD1. Germline V CDR1 and CDR2: MNHEY, SMNVEV (reference sequence). The CDR3 has 14 residues. V trimming: 4 bases; J trimming: 6 bases; junction bases outside the gene matches: 7. The CDR3 coding sequence is TGTGCCAGCAGTTACAGGACAGGGGCAGGCGAGCAGTACTTC. Its protein is CASSYRTGAGEQYF.

Points on this clone: Other DNA sequences in the sample encode the same CDR3. The V and J genes are TRBV9 and TRBJ2-1, with D perhaps TRBD1 (6 bases). Trimming took off 3 bases at V and 5 bases at J, with 15 bases between the two ends. The CDR3 has 15 amino acids. Per the germline V gene, CDR1 is SGDLS and CDR2 is YYNGEE. The CDR3 region is CASSAGTLGNNEQFF. CDR3 coding DNA: TGTGCCAGCAGCGCCGGGACACTAGGGAACAATGAGCAGTTCTTC.

This clone was counted ten times or more. V gene TRBV7-9 combines with J gene TRBJ2-3; TRBD1 matches 7 bases. The junction had 6 bases not matched to a gene; V was cut back by 1 base and J by 5 bases. This CDR3 is built from 15 residues. Germline V gene sequence: CDR1 SEHNR, CDR2 FQNEAQ (reference sequence). CDR3 bases: TGTGCCAGCAGCTTAGTTTCAGGGGGTGGAGATACGCAGTATTTT. Translation gives CASSLVSGGGDTQYF.

The chain uses TRBV2 and TRBJ1-5, with a tentative D call TRBD1 (5 bases). The CDR3 extends over 13 amino acids. Trimming left V 8 bases short and J 4 bases short, with 12 bases between. Germline V lookup: CDR1 SNHLY, CDR2 FYNNEI. The CDR3 region has the DNA TGTGCCAGCGAGGACGGGGGAAATCAGCCCCAGCATTTT. Translation gives CASEDGGNQPQHF. The full variable domain, rest sourced from reference TRBV2 and TRBJ1-5, is EPEVTQTPSHQVTQMGQEVILRCVPISNHLYFYWYRQILGQKVEFLVSFYNNEISEKSEIFDDQFSVERPDGSNFTLKIRSTKLEDSAMYFCASEDGGNQPQHFGDGTRLSIL.